The 20 T cell receptor beta chains in this list originate from one sample, sequenced in a study of shared clonotypes between healthy human individuals. The repertoire was sequenced with immunoSEQ multiplex PCR; TCRdb's copy has only in-frame clones and lacks some. The sample has roughly 2.2 million clones, 85% to 95% seen once; the top ten hold 0.35% to 0.45%. The sequenced sample consisted of naive CD4+ T cells from PBMCs. Subset indicated: CD45RA+ positively selected. These receptors were taken from a man aged 18 to 30 in good health. Some clones in this sample may be carry-over from other donors' samples.

The CDR3 nucleotides are TGTGCCAGTACCCCCCCCGGGGATAGCTCCTATAATTCACCCCTCCACTTT. Translating gives CASTPPGDSSYNSPLHF. The chain recombines TRBV7-9 with TRBJ1-6; D remains ambiguous. This CDR3 spans 17 amino acids. Looked up from germline, CDR1 is SEHNR and CDR2 is FQNEAQ (reference sequence). V dropped 9 bases and J dropped 0 bases, with 18 bases sitting between them.

The J gene is TRBJ2-6, the V gene TRBV29-1; D unclear. Germline CDR1 SQVTM, CDR2 ANQGSEA. V lost 4 bases and J lost 0, with 10 bases in between. The CDR3 is 15 residues long. Here the CDR3 DNA reads TGCAGCGTTGCTCCTCGGATCTCTGGGGCCAACGTCCTGACTTTC. This encodes CSVAPRISGANVLTF.

This clone is a singleton in its sample. The chain carries TRBV5-6 and TRBJ2-2; D is possibly TRBD1 (6 bases). Per germline, CDR1 SGHDT and CDR2 YYEEEE. CDR3 length: 17 amino acids. V shed 4 bases and J shed 4 bases, with 20 bases lying between them. The CDR3 sequence is CASSGGIFGRGTGELFF. CDR3 DNA: TGTGCCAGCAGCGGTGGGATTTTCGGCAGGGGCACCGGGGAGCTGTTTTTT.

The chain joins TRBV29-1 to TRBJ2-7, with 10 bases that match TRBD1. Germline-derived CDR1 and CDR2 are SQVTM and ANQGSEA. Trimming removed 6 bases from V and 2 bases from J; junction bases left unmatched: 19. The CDR3 loop spans 18 amino acids. CDR3 sequence: CSVRGRDRGIGITYEQYF. For the CDR3, the DNA is TGCAGCGTCCGGGGAAGGGACAGGGGAATTGGCATCACCTACGAGCAGTACTTC.

This clone came up once. The J gene is TRBJ2-2, the V gene TRBV9; a weak D match, TRBD2 (6 bases). The CDR3 has 16 residues. Germline V gives CDR1 SGDLS, CDR2 YYNGEE. V lost 4 bases and J lost 1, with 14 bases in between. CDR3 in DNA: TGTGCCAGCAGCCTGCAGATCGGGGGGAACACCGGGGAGCTGTTTTTT. Translated, it gives CASSLQIGGNTGELFF. The whole variable domain, filled in from reference TRBV9 and TRBJ2-2, reads DSGVTQTPKHLITATGQRVTLRCSPRSGDLSVYWYQQSLDQGLQFLIQYYNGEERAKGNILERFSAQQFPDLHSELNLSSLELGDSALYFCASSLQIGGNTGELFFGEGSRLTVL.

J is TRBJ1-1 and V is TRBV5-1, with D perhaps matching TRBD1 (6 bases). Trimming removed 7 bases at V and 11 bases at J, with 24 bases between. Germline lookup yields CDR1 SGHRS and CDR2 YFSETQ. The CDR3 extends over 14 amino acids. CDR3 amino acids: CASATRPDSGRAFF. DNA for the CDR3: TGCGCCAGCGCCACCCGGCCGGACAGCGGGCGCGCTTTCTTT.

J is TRBJ2-6 and V is TRBV2; 7 bases are a match to TRBD1. Looked up from germline, CDR1 is SNHLY and CDR2 is FYNNEI. The CDR3 totals 16 residues. Losses at the gene ends were 4 bases for V and 4 bases for J; bases not matched to a gene: 7. As DNA, the CDR3 is TGTGCCAGCAGTGCACAGGGGACCCGGGGGGCCAACGTCCTGACTTTC. Translation: CASSAQGTRGANVLTF. Full variable domain (rest looked up from reference TRBV2 and TRBJ2-6): EPEVTQTPSHQVTQMGQEVILRCVPISNHLYFYWYRQILGQKVEFLVSFYNNEISEKSEIFDDQFSVERPDGSNFTLKIRSTKLEDSAMYFCASSAQGTRGANVLTFGAGSRLTVL.

This rearrangement joins TRBV2 to TRBJ1-1, with 9 nucleotides matching TRBD1. After removal of 6 bases from V and 4 bases from J, the junction contained 9 bases not matched to a gene. The germline V gene has CDR1 SNHLY and CDR2 FYNNEI. This CDR3 has 15 amino acids. DNA for the CDR3: TGTGCCAGCAGCCCAAACAGGGGGCGGGCCACTGAAGCTTTCTTT. Protein sequence: CASSPNRGRATEAFF.

CDR3 DNA sequence: TGCGCCAGCAGGGAGACTGCGAACACCGGGGAGCTGTTTTTT. Translating it yields CASRETANTGELFF. V gene TRBV5-1 combines with J gene TRBJ2-2; D call uncertain. Trimming stripped 5 bases from V and 0 bases from J, with 8 bases between. This CDR3 has 14 amino acids. Per the germline V gene, CDR1 is SGHRS and CDR2 is YFSETQ.

This rearrangement joins TRBV6-1 to TRBJ2-5, with 11 bases matching TRBD2. Germline CDR1 reads MNHNS; CDR2 reads SASEGT. J gave up 2 bases and V 4 bases, and 9 bases lay outside the gene matches. This CDR3 is 17 amino acids long. DNA for the CDR3: TGTGCCAGCAGTGGGACTAGCGGGCCGGCCAGGCAAGAGACCCAGTACTTC. Translating gives CASSGTSGPARQETQYF.

The genes are TRBV19 and TRBJ1-1; 7 nucleotides match TRBD1. The ends lost 3 bases at V and 3 bases at J; junction bases unmatched: 4. Germline-derived CDR1 and CDR2 are LNHDA and SQIVND (reference sequence). There are 14 residues in the CDR3. The DNA of the CDR3 is TGTGCCAGTAGTATGGCAGGGGGGTACACTGAAGCTTTCTTT. Amino acids: CASSMAGGYTEAFF.

The chain uses TRBV2 and TRBJ2-2, with 10 bases fitting TRBD2. The CDR3 totals 18 residues. Germline values: CDR1 SNHLY, CDR2 FYNNEI. V shed 4 bases and J 6 bases; nucleotides not matched to a gene: 14. The CDR3 protein is CASSGKREGRWASGELFF. The CDR3 nucleotides are TGTGCCAGCAGTGGGAAGCGGGAGGGCCGATGGGCCTCCGGGGAGCTGTTTTTT.

V and J are TRBV9 and TRBJ2-3; 8 bases match TRBD1. Unmatched junction bases numbered 8, after V lost 3 bases and J lost 8 bases. This CDR3 contains 14 residues. Germline lookup yields CDR1 SGDLS and CDR2 YYNGEE. DNA for the CDR3: TGTGCCAGCAGCGAGAGGACAGGGTTAGGTACGCAGTATTTT. Translating gives CASSERTGLGTQYF.

The count of this clone is one. This chain connects TRBV7-2 to TRBJ2-1, with D maybe TRBD2 (6 bases). Germline V gives CDR1 SGHTA, CDR2 FQGNSA. Trimming took 5 bases from V and 6 from J, leaving 11 bases between them. This CDR3 is 13 amino acids long. The CDR3: CASSLLAVNEQFF. CDR3 nucleotide sequence: TGTGCCAGCAGCCTCTTAGCGGTCAATGAGCAGTTCTTC.

V and J are TRBV5-4 and TRBJ2-1; 8 bases are a match to TRBD2. Trimming cost V 6 bases and J 4 bases; bases outside gene matches: 9. CDR1 and CDR2 (germline): SGHNT, YYREEE (reference sequence). The CDR3 sequence is 15 residues long. CDR3 amino acids: CASTSVSGGYNEQFF. DNA for the CDR3: TGTGCCAGCACCTCGGTCTCGGGAGGGTACAATGAGCAGTTCTTC.

J is TRBJ1-5 and V is TRBV6-5; D might be TRBD1 (5 bases). The CDR3 contains 14 residues. CDR1 is MNHEY and CDR2 is SVGAGI in the germline V gene. Trimming removed 7 bases from V and 4 bases from J, with 14 bases in between. The CDR3 here is CASNPGPSNQPQHF. The CDR3 DNA reads as TGTGCCAGCAATCCGGGACCGTCGAATCAGCCCCAGCATTTT.

This chain connects TRBV28 to TRBJ1-5; 9 bases agree with TRBD1. The CDR3 has 17 amino acids. Germline V CDR1 and CDR2: MDHEN, SYDVKM. V shed 7 bases, J shed 1 base, and the junction held 11 bases outside the gene matches. The CDR3 sequence is CASNTETGGRSNQPQHF. CDR3 nucleotides: TGTGCCAGCAATACCGAAACAGGGGGCCGGAGCAATCAGCCCCAGCATTTT.

V gene TRBV7-2 combines with J gene TRBJ2-5, with D possibly being TRBD2 (5 bases). The CDR3 totals 14 residues. CDR1 SGHTA and CDR2 FQGNSA come from the germline V gene. V lost 6 bases and J lost 1, with 12 bases in between. CDR3 nucleotide sequence: TGTGCCAGCAGGCTTGGAGGAGGCCAAGAGACCCAGTACTTC. Protein: CASRLGGGQETQYF.

This rearrangement joins TRBV28 to TRBJ2-3, with D tentatively TRBD2 (5 bases). CDR3 size: 12 residues. V dropped 5 bases and J dropped 14 bases, with 17 bases sitting between them. Germline CDR1 is MDHEN and CDR2 is SYDVKM. Here the CDR3 reads CASSPASPGLYF. Written as DNA, the CDR3 is TGTGCCAGCAGTCCCGCCTCGCCGGGGTTGTATTTT.

This chain links TRBV6-5 with TRBJ2-5; D possibly corresponds to TRBD1 (5 bases). Germline V gene data show CDR1 as MNHEY and CDR2 as SVGAGI. Trimming removed 2 bases from V and 5 bases from J, with 9 bases in between. The CDR3 sequence is 13 residues long. The CDR3: CASSYPKGETQYF. The DNA for the CDR3 is TGTGCCAGCAGTTACCCCAAGGGGGAGACCCAGTACTTC.